This T cell receptor beta chain was obtained from a study of beta chain features in type 1 diabetes. The study, taken as a whole, reports: Reduced insertions and increased deletions marked VDJ junctions in type 1 diabetes patients. A possible short-template PCR bias applies equally to patients and controls. The study found moderately but significantly shorter TCRB CDR3s in all four CD4+ subsets of Type 1 diabetes patients.

Germline loops: CDR1 LNHDA, CDR2 SQIVND (reference sequence). The CDR3 length is 15 residues. V was pared by 1 base and J by 7 bases, with 4 bases of the junction left unmatched. Expressed TCRB transcripts were sequenced after all isolated RNA was converted to cDNA. The read count averaged about 3.6 million across naive, central memory and regulatory T cell samples. Here immunoSEQ multiplex PCR was the method, and the copy in TCRdb shows in-frame clones only, minus some. The data show approximately 170,000 clones, about 7.8% seen once. One heparinised draw of blood, averaging roughly 110 mL, came from each donor. This clone was seen a few times. Its antigen is as yet unknown.

This sequence originates from a woman aged 40 to 50 with type 1 diabetes. The J gene is TRBJ1-6, the V gene TRBV19; 7 bases agree with TRBD1. The source material was central memory CD4+ T cells from blood. The CDR3 DNA reads TGTGCCAGTAGTATAGCGGGACAGCTCAATTCACCCCTCCACTTT. This sequence encodes CASSIAGQLNSPLHF.